The entry below describes one T cell receptor beta chain. Its antigen is not identified. The record originates from a study of CXCR3-negative and CXCR3-positive naive CD8 T cells. As for the study in general: Libraries each contributed about 1.5 +/- 0.3 million TRB reads, for about 135 million in total. Whole-study results and caveats: With respect to TRBV-TRBJ usage, naive CXCR3-negative and CXCR3-positive cells were similar; memory differed. High diversity, comparable across both naive subsets, contrasted with much lower diversity in memory CD8+ cells.

The CDR3 runs to 13 residues. Germline V gives CDR1 DFQATT, CDR2 SNEGSKA (reference sequence). Carrying UMI labels, the TRB cDNA libraries were prepared through 5' RACE. TCRdb derives one entry per CDR3 protein from the 5' RACE reads, leaving out DNA. The repertoire shows tens of thousands of distinct CDR3 sequences; the top ten hold 23%. This TCR was sampled from a human donor in good health. Some clones in this sample may be carry-over from other donors' samples. The V gene is TRBV20-1, the J gene TRBJ1-1; TCRdb designates TRBD1, a call that cannot be tested without DNA. Sequencing was performed on memory CD8+ T cells from blood. CDR3 sequence reads: CSARGGGDTEAFF.